Following are 25 T cell receptor beta chains from one sample sequenced in a study of cytomegalovirus exposure and HLA in healthy donors. The study ran its PCR with 60 Vbeta and 13 Jbeta primers. Libraries were prepared by immunoSEQ multiplex PCR; TCRdb keeps only in-frame clonotypes and omits some of them. Of roughly 70,000 clones listed, over 70% are singletons. Sequenced sample: PBMCs. These receptors were collected from a man between 70 and 80 years old in good health and CMV-seronegative.

V and J are TRBV5-1 and TRBJ2-3; D might be TRBD2 (7 bases). Germline CDR1 is SGHRS and CDR2 is YFSETQ. V was pared by 5 bases and J by 3 bases, with 16 bases between. This CDR3 is 15 amino acids long. In DNA, the CDR3 is TGCGCCAGCAGTGGGTTGGGGGGGCCGACAGATACGCAGTATTTT. Its protein is CASSGLGGPTDTQYF.

V gene TRBV7-2 combines with J gene TRBJ2-5; 8 bases align to TRBD2. The ends lost 4 bases at V and 2 bases at J; junction bases unmatched: 9. Germline V CDR1 and CDR2: SGHTA, FQGNSA. The length of the CDR3 is 16 residues. The CDR3 spells CASSSGLARVQETQYF. CDR3 DNA sequence: TGTGCCAGCAGCTCAGGACTAGCCAGGGTTCAAGAGACCCAGTACTTC.

This clone was picked up a small number of times. This specimen includes other DNA sequences encoding the same CDR3. The chain has TRBV7-2 and TRBJ1-1, with a tentative D call TRBD1 (5 bases). The ends were cut back, 3 bases at V and 0 bases at J, with 8 bases in the middle. The CDR3 runs 14 residues. CDR1 is SGHTA, CDR2 FQGNSA, per germline. CDR3 loop: CASSLTVMNTEAFF. CDR3 DNA: TGTGCCAGCAGCTTGACAGTTATGAACACTGAAGCTTTCTTT.

V usage is TRBV2 and J usage is TRBJ1-5; 8 nucleotides align to TRBD1. Germline V gene data show CDR1 as SNHLY and CDR2 as FYNNEI. V shed 4 bases and J 7 bases; nucleotides not matched to a gene: 6. CDR3 length equals 14 residues. CDR3 nucleotides: TGTGCCAGCAGTGTGACAGGGGTAGTGCAGCCCCAGCATTTT. Translated, it gives CASSVTGVVQPQHF.

The rearrangement links TRBV9 to TRBJ2-1; 13 positions agree with TRBD2. V lost 2 bases and J lost 1; bases outside the gene matches: 9. Germline V lookup: CDR1 SGDLS, CDR2 YYNGEE. The CDR3 has 19 amino acids. The CDR3 is CASSVHPGLAGSSYNEQFF. In DNA form, the CDR3 reads TGTGCCAGCAGCGTCCACCCGGGACTAGCGGGAAGTTCCTACAATGAGCAGTTCTTC.

The chain couples TRBV10-2 to TRBJ1-4; D not resolved. The germline CDR1 and CDR2 sequences are WSHSY and SAAADI. The CDR3 sequence is 13 residues long. Trimming pared 6 bases from V and 6 bases from J, leaving 11 bases between. The CDR3 DNA reads TGCGCCAGCAGCGTAACGGTGGATGAAAAACTGTTTTTT. Its translation is CASSVTVDEKLFF.

The DNA for the CDR3 is TGTGCCAGCAGCGCCACAGCATTCACAGATACGCAGTATTTT. Amino acid sequence: CASSATAFTDTQYF. The chain uses TRBV6-4 and TRBJ2-3; D remains unclear. Trimming cost V 6 bases and J 2 bases, with 12 bases left between them. The CDR3 is made up of 14 amino acids. Looked up from germline, CDR1 is MRHNA and CDR2 is SNTAGT.

The chain is built from TRBV7-9 and TRBJ2-1; no clear D gene. The CDR3 contains 15 residues. V dropped 1 base and J dropped 3 bases, with 10 bases sitting between them. Germline CDR1 reads SEHNR; CDR2 reads FQNEAQ (reference sequence). CDR3 residues: CASSLGRVDYNEQFF. Here the CDR3 DNA reads TGTGCCAGCAGCTTAGGCCGGGTGGACTACAATGAGCAGTTCTTC. Looking up the rest from reference TRBV7-9 and TRBJ2-1 gives the full variable domain: DTGVSQNPRHKITKRGQNVTFRCDPISEHNRLYWYRQTLGQGPEFLTYFQNEAQLEKSRLLSDRFSAERPKGSFSTLEIQRTEQGDSAMYLCASSLGRVDYNEQFFGPGTRLTVL.

This clone was counted a few times. The chain carries TRBV5-1 and TRBJ2-1; TRBD1 matches at 7 bases. V lost 2 bases and J lost 10; bases outside the gene matches: 9. Looked up from germline, CDR1 is SGHRS and CDR2 is YFSETQ. The length of the CDR3 is 14 residues. The CDR3 DNA sequence: TGCGCCAGCAGCTTAGGGCCGACAGGGTCAGAGCAGTTCTTC. Translated: CASSLGPTGSEQFF.

This clone showed up just a few times. The V call is TRBV5-1, the J call TRBJ2-1; 14 nucleotides match TRBD2. The CDR3 sequence is 16 residues long. Per germline, CDR1 SGHRS and CDR2 YFSETQ. The J segment lost 5 bases and the V segment lost 4 bases, leaving 5 bases of the junction unmatched. As DNA, the CDR3 is TGCGCCAGCAGCCACGGACTAGCGGGAGGACACAATGAGCAGTTCTTC. Translation gives CASSHGLAGGHNEQFF.

The rearrangement joins TRBV7-9 to TRBJ2-1, with D possibly matching TRBD1 (5 bases). V was cut by 5 bases and J by 9 bases, with 14 bases left in between. The germline V gene encodes CDR1 SEHNR and CDR2 FQNEAQ (reference sequence). The CDR3 has 13 amino acids. The CDR3 loop is CASSMTAFGEQFF. The CDR3, as DNA: TGTGCCAGCAGCATGACAGCTTTTGGTGAGCAGTTCTTC.

This clone appeared a single time. The chain links TRBV7-2 to TRBJ1-3; 8 positions agree with TRBD1. Germline trimming cut 1 base from V and 4 bases from J; bases unmatched to any gene: 6. This CDR3 is built from 16 residues. The germline V gene has CDR1 SGHTA and CDR2 FQGNSA. In nucleotides, the CDR3 is TGTGCCAGCAGCTTAGTCGGGACAGGTTCCGGAAACACCATATATTTT. Translated, it gives CASSLVGTGSGNTIYF.

This clone was picked up one time. The V gene is TRBV5-1, the J gene TRBJ2-6; D is unresolved. V dropped 0 bases and J dropped 0 bases, with 7 bases sitting between them. Per the germline V gene, CDR1 is SGHRS and CDR2 is YFSETQ. The CDR3 runs to 16 residues. CDR3 sequence: CASSLDASSGANVLTF. CDR3 nucleotides: TGCGCCAGCAGCTTGGATGCCAGCTCTGGGGCCAACGTCCTGACTTTC.

The chain carries TRBV9 and TRBJ2-5, with 9 nucleotides matching TRBD2. This CDR3 is built from 16 residues. Unmatched junction bases numbered 11, after V lost 3 bases and J lost 5 bases. Germline loops: CDR1 SGDLS, CDR2 YYNGEE. The CDR3 nucleotides are TGTGCCAGCAGCGGAGGACGGATAGCGGGAGTGGAGACCCAGTACTTC. It codes for CASSGGRIAGVETQYF. Full variable domain (outside the CDR3, taken from reference TRBV9 and TRBJ2-5): DSGVTQTPKHLITATGQRVTLRCSPRSGDLSVYWYQQSLDQGLQFLIQYYNGEERAKGNILERFSAQQFPDLHSELNLSSLELGDSALYFCASSGGRIAGVETQYFGPGTRLLVL.

The chain recombines TRBV29-1 with TRBJ2-7; 11 bases agree with TRBD2. Germline V lookup: CDR1 SQVTM, CDR2 ANQGSEA. V lost 6 bases and J lost 0; bases outside the gene matches: 7. The CDR3 is 15 residues long. Here the CDR3 DNA reads TGCAGCGTGACCGGGACTAGCGGATCCTCCTACGAGCAGTACTTC. As protein: CSVTGTSGSSYEQYF.

The chain has TRBV6-6 and TRBJ1-5; 7 bases are shared with TRBD1. Germline CDR1 is MNHNY and CDR2 is SVGAGI (reference sequence). J was trimmed by 0 bases and V by 6 bases; bases with no gene match: 5. The CDR3 covers 15 residues. The CDR3 nucleotides are TGTGCCAGCAGACCAACAGGGGATAGCAATCAGCCCCAGCATTTT. This codes for CASRPTGDSNQPQHF.

The CDR3 bases are TGCGCCAGCAGCCAAGACGGCCAAAGGGGTCAGCCCCAGCATTTT. This encodes CASSQDGQRGQPQHF. The rearrangement uses TRBV4-1 and TRBJ1-5, with D possibly TRBD1 on 5 matching bases. Deletions cut 0 bases from V and 6 bases from J, with 12 bases between. Germline V gene data show CDR1 as MGHRA and CDR2 as YSYEKL. The CDR3 is 15 residues long.

V and J are TRBV5-1 and TRBJ2-7; no clear D. Germline V lookup: CDR1 SGHRS, CDR2 YFSETQ. V lost 0 bases, J lost 7 bases, and 11 bases lay in between. The CDR3 is 13 amino acids. CDR3 sequence reads: CASSLGQVCEQYF. CDR3 sequence (DNA): TGCGCCAGCAGCTTGGGCCAGGTCTGTGAGCAGTACTTC.

The rearrangement uses TRBV5-1 and TRBJ1-2; TRBD1 agrees at 7 bases. This CDR3 has 15 amino acids. Germline CDR1 reads SGHRS; CDR2 reads YFSETQ. The V gene end was trimmed by 0 bases and the J gene end by 4 bases; junction bases not matched to a gene: 6. This CDR3 is CASSLEGTAAYGYTF. Here the CDR3 DNA reads TGCGCCAGCAGCTTGGAAGGGACAGCCGCCTATGGCTACACCTTC.

The chain carries TRBV23-1 and TRBJ1-1; D not certain. TRBV23-1 is known as an ORF, though its function is uncertain. V was shortened by 8 bases and J by 3 bases, with 28 bases between the two germline ends. CDR3 length: 18 residues. The CDR3 DNA reads as TGCGCCAGCGGCACCCTCCACGCAGGTTTTTCGTCGGACACTGAAGCTTTCTTT. It is translated as CASGTLHAGFSSDTEAFF.

This chain links TRBV6-5 with TRBJ2-1; TRBD2 is a possible D gene (6 bases). This CDR3 region has 14 residues. V lost 10 bases and J lost 8, with 21 bases in between. In germline, CDR1 is MNHEY, CDR2 SVGAGI. CDR3 sequence reads: CATSREWTSYEQFF. The CDR3 bases are TGTGCCACCTCCCGGGAGTGGACTTCCTATGAGCAGTTCTTC.

This clone has just one count. The gene calls are TRBV6-5 and TRBJ2-2; D is possibly TRBD1 (6 bases). The germline V gene encodes CDR1 MNHEY and CDR2 SVGAGI. The CDR3 spans 14 residues. Trimming took 7 bases from V and 3 from J, leaving 12 bases between them. CDR3 nucleotide sequence: TGTGCCAGCACCCCCACAGGGTACACCGGGGAGCTGTTTTTT. Translated, it gives CASTPTGYTGELFF.

The chain has TRBV19 and TRBJ1-1; perhaps TRBD1 as D (6 bases). CDR1 and CDR2 (germline): LNHDA, SQIVND (reference sequence). The CDR3 sequence is 14 residues long. V was trimmed by 5 bases and J by 1 base, leaving 11 bases between them. CDR3 protein: CASSHGTTNTEAFF. The CDR3 region has the DNA TGTGCCAGTAGTCACGGGACAACGAACACTGAAGCTTTCTTT. The whole variable domain, remainder taken from reference TRBV19 and TRBJ1-1, is DGGITQSPKYLFRKEGQNVTLSCEQNLNHDAMYWYRQDPGQGLRLIYYSQIVNDFQKGDIAEGYSVSREKKESFPLTVTSAQKNPTAFYLCASSHGTTNTEAFFGQGTRLTVV.

This sequence joins TRBV19 and TRBJ2-7, with 9 bases aligning to TRBD1. With V trimmed by 0 bases and J by 3 bases, 6 bases remained unmatched. The CDR3 loop spans 16 amino acids. CDR1 and CDR2 (germline): LNHDA, SQIVND (reference sequence). This CDR3 reads CASSIDMRQGDYEQYF. The CDR3 DNA reads TGTGCCAGTAGTATAGATATGCGACAGGGGGACTACGAGCAGTACTTC.

V and J are TRBV7-2 and TRBJ2-1; possible D gene TRBD2, 6 bases. This CDR3 is 15 amino acids long. V lost 6 bases and J lost 0, with 12 bases in between. Germline values: CDR1 SGHTA, CDR2 FQGNSA. Here the CDR3 reads CASSKDGSSYNEQFF. For the CDR3, the DNA is TGTGCCAGCAGTAAAGACGGGAGCTCCTACAATGAGCAGTTCTTC.